Listed below are T cell receptor beta chains from one sample, sequenced in a study of early T cells in non-severe SARS-CoV-2 infection. In TCRdb, the 5' RACE reads were re-called with MiXCR into one record per CDR3 protein. The data show tens of thousands of distinct CDR3 sequences, roughly 13% seen once. The sequencing sample was made of whole blood. Every receptor here comes from an adult who was a healthcare worker with PCR-confirmed SARS-CoV-2 infection or an uninfected control (not recorded which). Both conserved end residues are part of each CDR3. D genes are given only for firm matches. A row's size may be missing; if present it is once, few, many or a size class.

TRBJ1-1 | TRBV11-2 | - | many | TGTGCCAGCAGGTCAATCAGGGGCCCGAACACTGAAGCTTTCTTT | CASRSIRGPNTEAFF
TRBJ2-7 | TRBV28 | - | - | TGTGCCAGCAGTTTCAGGAGATACGAGCAGTACTTC | CASSFRRYEQYF
TRBJ2-3 | TRBV20-1 | TRBD2 | few | TGCAGTGCTAGGAGACTAGCGGGTTTTGATACGCAGTATTTT | CSARRLAGFDTQYF
TRBJ2-6 | TRBV6-4 | - | many | TGTGCCAGCAGTGACAGGTCCTCTGGGGCCAACGTCCTGACTTTC | CASSDRSSGANVLTF
TRBJ2-3 | TRBV9 | - | many | TGTGCCAGCAGCGTAGTTTGGACAGCAGATACGCAGTATTTT | CASSVVWTADTQYF
TRBJ2-3 | TRBV5-1 | - | - | TGCGCCAGCAGCTTGGTAGCGCTCGATACGCAGTATTTT | CASSLVALDTQYF
TRBJ2-3 | TRBV12-3/TRBV12-4 | - | many | TGTGCCAGCAGTCCCGGGGGAGGCACAGATACGCAGTATTTT | CASSPGGGTDTQYF
TRBJ2-2 | TRBV6-5 | TRBD1 | many | TGTGCCAGCAGTCCCAGGGGGCTCGCCACCGGGGAGCTGTTTTTT | CASSPRGLATGELFF
TRBJ2-7 | TRBV9 | TRBD1 | once | TGTGCCAGCAGCGTAGGTTACAGGGGGCACAACGAGCAGTACTTC | CASSVGYRGHNEQYF
TRBJ2-7 | TRBV6-1 | - | - | TGTGCCATAACAGACACCGCGGAATACGAGCAGTACTTC | CAITDTAEYEQYF
TRBJ1-1 | TRBV6-1 | - | few | TGTGCCAGCAGGACTATGGCAGGGGCGAGGAACACTGAAGCTTTCTTT | CASRTMAGARNTEAFF
TRBJ2-5 | TRBV5-1 | - | - | TGTGCCAGCAGCTTGGGGTTGGGCGAATTACAAGAGACCCAGTACTTC | CASSLGLGELQETQYF
TRBJ1-4 | TRBV7-9 | - | many | TGTGCCAGCAGCGATTTAGTAAGTGTCAGTCCACGAGGAAAACTGTTTTTT | CASSDLVSVSPRGKLFF
TRBJ2-5 | TRBV5-1 | TRBD2 | - | TGCGCCAGCAGTAGCGGGGGGGCTCCAGAGACCCAGTACTTC | CASSSGGAPETQYF
TRBJ2-1 | TRBV11-2 | TRBD2 | few | TGTGCCAGCAGCGATACTAGCGGGGGTTACAATGAGCAGTTCTTC | CASSDTSGGYNEQFF